This passage covers 20 T cell receptor beta chains from one sample sequenced in a study of monozygotic twins with inflammatory bowel disease. One entry per CDR3 protein, without DNA, is what TCRdb gives after re-calling the 5' RACE reads. The sample data list some 190,000 distinct CDR3 sequences. The sample was blood. The origin of the receptors is a human donor with ulcerative colitis or Crohn's disease, or a healthy co-twin of an affected twin (not recorded which).

This rearrangement joins TRBV28 to TRBJ2-7; with no DNA, the TCRdb D assignment of TRBD1 cannot be verified. The CDR3 consists of 17 residues. CDR1 and CDR2 from the germline V gene are MDHEN and SYDVKM. The CDR3 is CASSSSPPLTGSYEQYF.

The V call is TRBV7-9, the J call TRBJ1-1. The V gene's germline CDR1 is SEHNR and CDR2 FQNEAQ (reference sequence). This CDR3 comprises 13 residues. The CDR3 is CASSPSRGTEAFF. Based on the CDR3 plus reference TRBV7-9 and TRBJ1-1, the full variable domain is DTGVSQNPRHKITKRGQNVTFRCDPISEHNRLYWYRQTLGQGPEFLTYFQNEAQLEKSRLLSDRFSAERPKGSFSTLEIQRTEQGDSAMYLCASSPSRGTEAFFGQGTRLTVV.

The chain is built from TRBV6-1 and TRBJ2-2; TCRdb proposes TRBD2, but this gene call is untestable without DNA. The CDR3 totals 15 residues. Germline assignment: CDR1 MNHNS and CDR2 SASEGT. The chain's CDR3 is CASSRGLGSTGELFF.

The rearrangement links TRBV6-5 to TRBJ1-1. The CDR3 totals 16 residues. Germline-derived CDR1 and CDR2 are MNHEY and SVGAGI. The CDR3 sequence is CASSYSDSSMNTEAFF.

This chain links TRBV10-3 with TRBJ2-3; as DNA is missing, the TRBD1 call by TCRdb cannot be tested. The CDR3 length is 14 residues. CDR1 is ENHRY, CDR2 SYGVKD, per germline. CDR3 sequence reads: CAISAGSTGDTQYF.

The gene calls are TRBV5-1 and TRBJ2-3. Germline-derived CDR1 and CDR2 are SGHRS and YFSETQ. The CDR3 spans 14 residues. This CDR3 is CASSSEGTADTQYF.

This chain joins TRBV6-5 and TRBJ2-2; checking the TCRdb D call of TRBD2 is not possible without DNA. This CDR3 has 14 amino acids. CDR1 and CDR2 from the germline V gene are MNHEY and SVGAGI. CDR3 sequence: CASSYARGTGELFF.

The J gene is TRBJ2-7, the V gene TRBV7-9; TCRdb designates TRBD1, a call that cannot be tested without DNA. Germline V gives CDR1 SEHNR, CDR2 FQNEAQ (reference sequence). The CDR3 totals 15 residues. The CDR3: CASSTLTESSYEQYF.

This chain uses TRBV24-1 with TRBJ2-7; TCRdb returns TRBD1, unconfirmable since there is no DNA. The CDR3 has 15 amino acids. Looked up from germline, CDR1 is KGHDR and CDR2 is SFDVKD. The CDR3 loop is CATSDLPGQGSEQYF.

The chain has TRBV6-1 and TRBJ1-4; TCRdb picks TRBD1, but there is no DNA to check that call. The length of the CDR3 is 14 residues. Germline CDR1 is MNHNS and CDR2 is SASEGT. The CDR3 loop is CASSEPGQGEKLFF.

The chain carries TRBV6-5 and TRBJ1-1; TCRdb's D gene call, TRBD1, goes unchecked for lack of DNA. The V gene's germline CDR1 is MNHEY and CDR2 SVGAGI. The CDR3 is made up of 15 amino acids. The CDR3: CASSYGVGQGPEAFF.

The chain links TRBV28 to TRBJ1-2; no DNA is available, so the TRBD1 call from TCRdb remains unchecked. CDR1 is MDHEN, CDR2 SYDVKM, per germline. This CDR3 comprises 14 residues. The CDR3 sequence is CASSPPGSSYGYTF.

CDR3 sequence reads: CASSQVARGGGRAEAFF. The gene calls are TRBV3-1 and TRBJ1-1; lacking DNA, the TRBD1 call made by TCRdb goes unchecked. Germline CDR1 LGHDT, CDR2 YNNKEL (reference sequence). This CDR3 comprises 17 residues.

According to its frequency, this clonotype is medium-sized. This chain links TRBV4-3 with TRBJ1-1. The germline gives CDR1 LGHNA, CDR2 YSLEER. The CDR3 totals 14 residues. The CDR3 sequence is CASSQGHLNTEAFF.

The chain combines TRBV5-1 with TRBJ2-1; the D call of TRBD2 rests on TCRdb alone, since no DNA is present to check it. Germline V gene data show CDR1 as SGHRS and CDR2 as YFSETQ. CDR3 length: 15 residues. The CDR3 sequence is CASRGGGLAYDEQFF.

The V gene is TRBV20-1, the J gene TRBJ2-1; no DNA is available, so the TRBD1 call from TCRdb remains unchecked. Germline CDR1 and CDR2: DFQATT and SNEGSKA (reference sequence). The CDR3 is made up of 16 amino acids. This chain's CDR3 is CSALHGGGRAYNEQFF.

This chain links TRBV28 with TRBJ2-7; the D call from TCRdb, TRBD2, cannot be confirmed without DNA. The V gene's germline CDR1 is MDHEN and CDR2 SYDVKM. This CDR3 has 15 amino acids. CDR3: CASSPPGSGRYEQYF.

The V gene is TRBV5-8, the J gene TRBJ2-7; as DNA is missing, the TRBD1 call by TCRdb cannot be tested. Germline CDR1 is SGHTS and CDR2 is YDEGEE. This CDR3 has 14 amino acids. CDR3 residues: CASRIQGGLYEQYF.

This chain links TRBV24-1 with TRBJ2-7; TCRdb's assignment of TRBD1 cannot be checked, as there is no DNA. This CDR3 contains 15 residues. Germline assignment: CDR1 KGHDR and CDR2 SFDVKD. CDR3 amino acids: CATSDSRGPFYEQYF.

V usage is TRBV7-3 and J usage is TRBJ2-1; as DNA is missing, the TRBD2 call by TCRdb cannot be tested. The CDR3 contains 15 residues. Germline CDR1 reads SGHTA; CDR2 reads FQGTGA. The CDR3 loop reads CASSVAGGPYNEQFF.